Listed below are T cell receptor beta chains from one sample, sequenced in a study of blood T cells in healthy people across ages. One entry per CDR3 protein results from TCRdb running MiXCR on the 5' RACE reads. The table records 800,000 to 950,000 distinct CDR3 sequences, 25% to 30% of them present only once. These data were also reused for a study on T cells of mothers and their children.

Sequencing was carried out using blood. The receptor source for this set is a woman in her thirties or forties in good health. CDR3s include the opening cysteine and the closing phenylalanine or tryptophan. The D gene is left open where the match is weak. Rows may omit the clone size; those that give it use once, few, many or a size class.

v_gene,j_gene,d_gene,abundance,CDR3nt,CDR3aa
TRBV6-5,TRBJ1-1,.,.,TGTGCCAGCAGACCCCGACAAGGTGAAGCTTTCTTT,CASRPRQGEAFF
TRBV7-2,TRBJ2-2,.,.,TGTGCCAGCAGCTTCGGGACTCCAGACACCGGGGAGCTGTTTTTT,CASSFGTPDTGELFF
TRBV4-3,TRBJ2-1,TRBD2,.,TGCGCCAGCAAGTTGGAGCGGGGGGGCGGGTCCTACAATGAGCAGTTCTTC,CASKLERGGGSYNEQFF
TRBV28,TRBJ2-6,.,.,TGTGCCAGCCGGGACAAAGGAGGATGGGTCTCTGGGGCCAACGTCCTGACTTTC,CASRDKGGWVSGANVLTF
TRBV7-3,TRBJ2-3,TRBD2,.,TGTGCCAGCAGCTTATTGGGTAGCGGGGGGACAGATACGCAGTATTTT,CASSLLGSGGTDTQYF
TRBV7-2,TRBJ2-3,TRBD1,many,TGTGCCAGCAGTTTTCCCGGGACAGGGGATGCAGATACGCAGTATTTT,CASSFPGTGDADTQYF
TRBV12-3/TRBV12-4,TRBJ1-4,TRBD1,.,TGTGCCAGCAGTCTCAGGGGGCAAGGCGATGAAAAACTGTTTTTT,CASSLRGQGDEKLFF
TRBV12-3/TRBV12-4,TRBJ1-3,TRBD1,.,TGTGCCAGCAGGACAGGGGTTCTTATGAGTGGAAACACCATATATTTT,CASRTGVLMSGNTIYF
TRBV15,TRBJ1-4,.,.,TGTGCCACCAGCGAGAGGAGGGAGGCTTCGGAAAAACTGTTTTTT,CATSERREASEKLFF
TRBV5-4,TRBJ2-4,.,.,TGTGCCAGCAGACCCGGGACCACGGAAAACATTCAGTACTTC,CASRPGTTENIQYF
TRBV7-2,TRBJ1-2,.,.,TGTGCCAGCAGCAGGGACGTAGTCTATGGCTACACCTTC,CASSRDVVYGYTF
TRBV5-1,TRBJ1-6,.,.,TGCGCCAGCAGCCGACACAGGGACCCCTATAATTCACCCCTCCACTTT,CASSRHRDPYNSPLHF
TRBV6-5,TRBJ1-4,.,.,TGTGCCAGCAGTTCATCAGGGTCAACTAATGAAAAACTGTTTTTT,CASSSSGSTNEKLFF
TRBV7-9,TRBJ2-2,.,few,TGTGCCAGCAGCGAAGATATGAACACCGGGGAGCTGTTTTTT,CASSEDMNTGELFF
TRBV9,TRBJ2-1,TRBD2,few,TGTGCCAGCACCCCTAGCGGGGGTTACAATGGGCAGTTCTTC,CASTPSGGYNGQFF
TRBV7-2,TRBJ2-2,.,.,TGTGCCAGCAGCTTAGCCCCACGAGGCACCGGGGAGCTGTTTTTT,CASSLAPRGTGELFF
TRBV28,TRBJ1-2,TRBD1,.,TGTGCCAGCAGTAGAGACAGGGGGCGAGACTATGGCTACACCTTC,CASSRDRGRDYGYTF
TRBV20-1,TRBJ1-2,TRBD1,few,TGCAGTGCTGAGACAGGGGGTGGCTACACCTTC,CSAETGGGYTF
TRBV20-1,TRBJ2-1,TRBD2,once,TGCAGTGCCCAGGGACTAGTCTCCTACAATGAGCAGTTCTTC,CSAQGLVSYNEQFF
TRBV5-1,TRBJ2-3,.,.,TGCGCCAGCAGGAACGGAGGCGGGACTAGCACAGATACGCAGTATTTT,CASRNGGGTSTDTQYF
TRBV7-2,TRBJ2-7,.,.,TGTGCCGACAGCTTCCAGGACGGGTACGAGCAGTACTTC,CADSFQDGYEQYF
TRBV4-1,TRBJ1-4,.,.,TGCGCCAGCAGCCCTGGGGGCCGTAATGAAAAACTGTTTTTT,CASSPGGRNEKLFF
TRBV10-3,TRBJ1-1,.,.,TGTGCCACTATCATCTCCCTGAACACTGAAGCTTTCTTT,CATIISLNTEAFF
TRBV28,TRBJ2-4,.,.,TGTGCCAGCAGTCACCGGGACCCTGATAGGGGGGAGCAGTACTTC,CASSHRDPDRGEQYF
TRBV2,TRBJ2-7,.,.,TGTGCCAGCAGGGAGTTTGGAGGGAAGACGCAGTACTTC,CASREFGGKTQYF
TRBV4-1,TRBJ2-3,.,.,TGCGCCAGCAGCCAAGCTAATGGGGTCACAGATACGCAGTATTTT,CASSQANGVTDTQYF
TRBV24-1,TRBJ2-2,.,.,TGTGCCACCAGGGGGCAGAACACCGGGGAACTGTTTTTT,CATRGQNTGELFF
TRBV27,TRBJ2-3,.,few,TGTGCCAGCACGATCTACGCAGGGAAGACAGATACGCAGTATTTT,CASTIYAGKTDTQYF
TRBV7-9,TRBJ2-7,TRBD1,once,TGTGCCAGCAGCTTAGCTCCCCCGGGACAGGGGAGGGAGCAGTACTTC,CASSLAPPGQGREQYF
TRBV12-3/TRBV12-4,TRBJ1-2,.,.,TGTGCCAGCAGTTTTCCAAACCTAGATGGCTACACCTTC,CASSFPNLDGYTF
TRBV20-1,TRBJ2-1,.,once,TGCAGTGCTAGAGACCAGGCCCCCTACAATGAGCAGTTCTTC,CSARDQAPYNEQFF
TRBV28,TRBJ2-4,.,few,TGTGCCAGCAGTCCCTCCCCCACGGGGGATCTAGCCAAAAACATTCAGTACTTC,CASSPSPTGDLAKNIQYF
TRBV5-1,TRBJ2-5,.,.,TGCGCCAGCAGCCTTGGGTTCTCGGGTGAGCAGTACTTC,CASSLGFSGEQYF
TRBV7-3,TRBJ2-3,.,.,TGTGCCAGCAGCTTAAAAGGGACCACAGATACGCAGTATTTT,CASSLKGTTDTQYF
TRBV14,TRBJ2-7,TRBD1,many,TGTGCCAGCAGCGATCAGGACAGGAGATTATACGAGCAGTACTTC,CASSDQDRRLYEQYF
TRBV3-1,TRBJ2-2,.,.,TGTGCCAGCAGCCAAGGAAGACTCGGGGAGCTGTTTTTT,CASSQGRLGELFF
TRBV19,TRBJ2-5,.,.,TGTGCCAGTAAGAAGGGGCTGACCCAGTACTTC,CASKKGLTQYF
TRBV12-3/TRBV12-4,TRBJ2-5,.,few,TGTGCCAGCAGCCGACACGGGGAGACCCAGTACTTC,CASSRHGETQYF
TRBV2,TRBJ2-6,.,many,TGTGCCAGGACGACAGGCTCTGGGGCCAACGTCCTGACTTTC,CARTTGSGANVLTF
TRBV28,TRBJ1-1,.,.,TGTGCCAGCAGTTTAGAGAGGGTTTACACTGAAGCTTTCTTT,CASSLERVYTEAFF
TRBV9,TRBJ2-7,TRBD2,few,TGTGCCAGCAGCGTAGGGCTTAGGGGGACTAGCGGGAGCACCTACGAGCAGTACTTC,CASSVGLRGTSGSTYEQYF
TRBV28,TRBJ2-2,.,.,TGTGCCAGCAGTTTTCGCGGGGTCTCCACCGGGGAGCTGTTTTTT,CASSFRGVSTGELFF
TRBV12-3/TRBV12-4,TRBJ2-3,.,.,TGTGCCAGCAAACAAGCGAGCACAGATACGCAGTATTTT,CASKQASTDTQYF
TRBV10-3,TRBJ2-1,TRBD2,few,TGTGCCATCAGCGTGGCGGGGGAAAATGAGCAGTTCTTC,CAISVAGENEQFF
TRBV20-1,TRBJ1-2,.,few,TGCAGTGCTAGGATAGGGGGATCTAACTATGGCTACACCTTC,CSARIGGSNYGYTF
TRBV6-1,TRBJ2-3,.,few,TGTGCCAGCAGTGAAAGAGGCGGGCAGACCACAGATACGCAGTATTTT,CASSERGGQTTDTQYF
TRBV29-1,TRBJ2-1,.,.,TGCAGCGTTGCGGGGACACTAAACGACAATGAGCAGTTCTTC,CSVAGTLNDNEQFF